This is a list of T cell receptor beta chains from one sample in a study of shared clonotypes between healthy human individuals. The method was immunoSEQ multiplex PCR; TCRdb's version includes in-frame clones alone and lacks a portion of them. The repertoire holds hundreds of thousands of clones, with about 74% as singletons. The sample comprised memory CD4+ T cells sorted from blood. These TCRs come from a woman aged 25 to 39 in good health. Both conserved end residues are part of each CDR3. The order of the fields is CDR3 DNA, CDR3 protein, clone size, D gene, J gene, V gene. The D gene is left open where the match is weak. A row's size may be missing; if present it is once, few, many or a size class.

CDR3 DNA: TGTGCCAGCAGTGAACTAGCATCATATACGCAGTATTTT
CDR3 protein: CASSELASYTQYF
clone size: .
D gene: .
J gene: TRBJ2-3
V gene: TRBV6-1

CDR3 DNA: TGTGCCAGCAGCGAACCGGGGCTAGCGGGGGGCACCGGGGAGCTGTTTTTT
CDR3 protein: CASSEPGLAGGTGELFF
clone size: .
D gene: TRBD2
J gene: TRBJ2-2
V gene: TRBV7-2

CDR3 DNA: TGTGCCAGCAGTGAACCCACGGGACTAGCGGGAGGCGAGCAGTACTTC
CDR3 protein: CASSEPTGLAGGEQYF
clone size: .
D gene: TRBD2
J gene: TRBJ2-7
V gene: TRBV6-1

CDR3 DNA: TGTGCCAGTAGTATTATACTAAGCTCTGGGGCCAACGTCCTGACTTTC
CDR3 protein: CASSIILSSGANVLTF
clone size: .
D gene: .
J gene: TRBJ2-6
V gene: TRBV19

CDR3 DNA: TGCGCCAGCAGCCCCGGGTTGCGGGAGTACGAGCAGTACTTC
CDR3 protein: CASSPGLREYEQYF
clone size: .
D gene: TRBD2
J gene: TRBJ2-7
V gene: TRBV5-1

CDR3 DNA: TGCGCCAGCAGCCCCTTCGCTCAGGGGGGAGAAAAACTGTTTTTT
CDR3 protein: CASSPFAQGGEKLFF
clone size: .
D gene: TRBD1
J gene: TRBJ1-4
V gene: TRBV5-1

CDR3 DNA: TGCGCCAGCAGCCGCGTCAGCGGGAGGGCCAATGAGCAGTTCTTC
CDR3 protein: CASSRVSGRANEQFF
clone size: .
D gene: TRBD2
J gene: TRBJ2-1
V gene: TRBV5-1

CDR3 DNA: TGTGCCAGCAGCTTCCGGGGCCTCTCTGGGGCCAACGTCCTGACTTTC
CDR3 protein: CASSFRGLSGANVLTF
clone size: .
D gene: .
J gene: TRBJ2-6
V gene: TRBV5-6

CDR3 DNA: TGTGCCAGCACCCGACTAGCCAGTTTGACCGGGGAGCTGTTTTTT
CDR3 protein: CASTRLASLTGELFF
clone size: .
D gene: TRBD2
J gene: TRBJ2-2
V gene: TRBV2

CDR3 DNA: TGTGCCAGCAGTGAATTGACGGATGAGCAGTTCTTC
CDR3 protein: CASSELTDEQFF
clone size: .
D gene: .
J gene: TRBJ2-1
V gene: TRBV6-1

CDR3 DNA: TGTGCCAGCAGTTATGTCGGGACAGCCATGAACACTGAAGCTTTCTTT
CDR3 protein: CASSYVGTAMNTEAFF
clone size: .
D gene: TRBD1
J gene: TRBJ1-1
V gene: TRBV28

CDR3 DNA: TGTGCCAGCAGTTCCACCTGGGGGGCGGATTACTACGAGCAGTACTTC
CDR3 protein: CASSSTWGADYYEQYF
clone size: .
D gene: .
J gene: TRBJ2-7
V gene: TRBV28

CDR3 DNA: TGCGCCAGCAGCTCAACAGGGATACTAGGCTACACCTTC
CDR3 protein: CASSSTGILGYTF
clone size: .
D gene: .
J gene: TRBJ1-2
V gene: TRBV5-1

CDR3 DNA: TGTGCCATCAGAACTACCAAAAACACCATATATTTT
CDR3 protein: CAIRTTKNTIYF
clone size: .
D gene: .
J gene: TRBJ1-3
V gene: TRBV10-3

CDR3 DNA: TGTGCCTGGTCTCAAACCCCCGACTCCAATCAGCCCCAGCATTTT
CDR3 protein: CAWSQTPDSNQPQHF
clone size: once
D gene: .
J gene: TRBJ1-5
V gene: TRBV30

CDR3 DNA: TGTGCCAGCAGGGGACTAGCGGGAGGGGTAGAGACCCAGTACTTC
CDR3 protein: CASRGLAGGVETQYF
clone size: .
D gene: TRBD2
J gene: TRBJ2-5
V gene: TRBV28

CDR3 DNA: TGTGCCAGCAGTGCCGAGTACGAGCAGTACTTC
CDR3 protein: CASSAEYEQYF
clone size: once
D gene: .
J gene: TRBJ2-7
V gene: TRBV28

CDR3 DNA: TGTGCCAGCAGTTCATTATTTGGGGATCAGCCCCAGCATTTT
CDR3 protein: CASSSLFGDQPQHF
clone size: .
D gene: .
J gene: TRBJ1-5
V gene: TRBV6-1

CDR3 DNA: TGTGCCAGCAGTTTACTGTTCCGGGAAGGGGCTGAAGCTTTCTTT
CDR3 protein: CASSLLFREGAEAFF
clone size: few
D gene: .
J gene: TRBJ1-1
V gene: TRBV27

CDR3 DNA: TGTGCCAGCTCACCTCGACAGGAAGAGACCCAGTACTTC
CDR3 protein: CASSPRQEETQYF
clone size: .
D gene: .
J gene: TRBJ2-5
V gene: TRBV18

CDR3 DNA: TGTGCCAGCAGTGCCTCTGGGACAGGGAACTATGGCTACACCTTC
CDR3 protein: CASSASGTGNYGYTF
clone size: .
D gene: TRBD1
J gene: TRBJ1-2
V gene: TRBV6-1

CDR3 DNA: TGTGCCAGCAGTGTACAGGGCTTAAGCAATCAGCCCCAGCATTTT
CDR3 protein: CASSVQGLSNQPQHF
clone size: .
D gene: .
J gene: TRBJ1-5
V gene: TRBV2

CDR3 DNA: TGTGCCAGCAGTTTACATAAAGGACAGGGGGCCGACACCGGGGAGCTGTTTTTT
CDR3 protein: CASSLHKGQGADTGELFF
clone size: few
D gene: TRBD1
J gene: TRBJ2-2
V gene: TRBV28

CDR3 DNA: TGTGCCAGCAGTTGGCTAGCGGGGGACGAGCAGTACTTC
CDR3 protein: CASSWLAGDEQYF
clone size: .
D gene: TRBD2
J gene: TRBJ2-7
V gene: TRBV28

CDR3 DNA: TGTGCCAGCAGAACTGGGACAAGCTACGAGCAGTACTTC
CDR3 protein: CASRTGTSYEQYF
clone size: .
D gene: .
J gene: TRBJ2-7
V gene: TRBV6-5

CDR3 DNA: TGCGCCAGCAGCCCGGGACGGTACTACGAGCAGTACTTC
CDR3 protein: CASSPGRYYEQYF
clone size: .
D gene: .
J gene: TRBJ2-7
V gene: TRBV5-1

CDR3 DNA: TGTGCCAGCAGATCAGGGGAGGTTGAAAAACTGTTTTTT
CDR3 protein: CASRSGEVEKLFF
clone size: few
D gene: .
J gene: TRBJ1-4
V gene: TRBV2

CDR3 DNA: TGTGCCAGCAGTGAAGAAGCGGGAGCGTCTCACGAGCAGTACTTC
CDR3 protein: CASSEEAGASHEQYF
clone size: .
D gene: TRBD2
J gene: TRBJ2-7
V gene: TRBV2

CDR3 DNA: TGTGCCAGCTCACCACCCGGGGGCAATCAGCCCCAGCATTTT
CDR3 protein: CASSPPGGNQPQHF
clone size: .
D gene: .
J gene: TRBJ1-5
V gene: TRBV18

CDR3 DNA: TGCGCCAGCAGTCTGGGACAGGCCATCTCTGGAAACACCATATATTTT
CDR3 protein: CASSLGQAISGNTIYF
clone size: once
D gene: TRBD1
J gene: TRBJ1-3
V gene: TRBV5-1

CDR3 DNA: TGTGCCGCGCACGACGGCTACGAGCAGTACTTC
CDR3 protein: CAAHDGYEQYF
clone size: .
D gene: .
J gene: TRBJ2-7
V gene: TRBV6-6

CDR3 DNA: TGTGCCAGCAGTCGCCTGGACCCTTCGATGAGCGATAGCAATCAGCCCCAGCATTTT
CDR3 protein: CASSRLDPSMSDSNQPQHF
clone size: .
D gene: .
J gene: TRBJ1-5
V gene: TRBV28

CDR3 DNA: TGTGCCAGCAGCCAAGATAACCGGGCTACGCAGTATTTT
CDR3 protein: CASSQDNRATQYF
clone size: .
D gene: .
J gene: TRBJ2-3
V gene: TRBV14

CDR3 DNA: TGTGCCAGCAGCGAGGGGGCGGGGAACACCGGGGAGCTGTTTTTT
CDR3 protein: CASSEGAGNTGELFF
clone size: .
D gene: TRBD1
J gene: TRBJ2-2
V gene: TRBV2

CDR3 DNA: TGTGCCACCAGCGGCGGGACTAGCGGATACAATGAGCAGTTCTTC
CDR3 protein: CATSGGTSGYNEQFF
clone size: few
D gene: TRBD2
J gene: TRBJ2-1
V gene: TRBV15

CDR3 DNA: TGTGCCAGCAGCGCTGGGACTAGCGGGAGGAGTGAGCAGTTCTTC
CDR3 protein: CASSAGTSGRSEQFF
clone size: .
D gene: TRBD2
J gene: TRBJ2-1
V gene: TRBV7-3

CDR3 DNA: TGTGCCAGCAGTGCGTATTACGAGCAGTACTTC
CDR3 protein: CASSAYYEQYF
clone size: .
D gene: .
J gene: TRBJ2-7
V gene: TRBV6-5

CDR3 DNA: TGTGCCAGCAGCGAGGGCGACACCTTCCTATTCTCCGGGGAGCTGTTTTTT
CDR3 protein: CASSEGDTFLFSGELFF
clone size: .
D gene: .
J gene: TRBJ2-2
V gene: TRBV7-9

CDR3 DNA: TGTGCCAGCAGTGAGGGGACTAGCGGATCCACAGATACGCAGTATTTT
CDR3 protein: CASSEGTSGSTDTQYF
clone size: .
D gene: TRBD2
J gene: TRBJ2-3
V gene: TRBV25-1